This T cell receptor beta chain was identified during a study of beta chain features in type 1 diabetes. Study-level background: Sorted cells examined across all samples numbered 95 million to 120 million. Study-wide points: PCR might favor shorter templates, equally in patients and controls. Significant though moderate, a shortening of TCRB CDR3s appeared in all four CD4+ subsets of Type 1 diabetes patients.

This clone appeared a few times. Its antigen is not known. Investigators reverse transcribed all isolated RNA, so they sequenced expressed TCRB transcripts. Sequencing was performed with immunoSEQ multiplex PCR; in TCRdb, only in-frame clones are kept and a portion is missing. In the table there are about 240,000 clones, approximately 15% of which are singletons. The V and J ends lost 2 bases and 2 bases respectively, with 11 bases between them. The length of the CDR3 is 14 residues. Germline CDR1 reads SGHRS; CDR2 reads YFSETQ. The genes are TRBV5-1 and TRBJ2-7, with D possibly being TRBD1 (6 bases). The sample comprised naive CD4+ T cells from blood. The TCR sequence derives from a man between 25 and 39 years old with type 1 diabetes. The CDR3 protein is CASSFGDTPYEQYF. CDR3 DNA sequence: TGCGCCAGCAGCTTCGGGGACACCCCCTACGAGCAGTACTTC.